This TCR beta chain was observed in a study of cytomegalovirus exposure and HLA in healthy donors. Remarks on this clone: Its specificity is not known.

Study results and limitations: Most CMV-associated TCR beta chains were later found to appear HLA-restricted.

This CDR3 has 16 amino acids. Germline V gene lookup returns CDR1 MNHNS and CDR2 SASEGT. The junction had 3 bases not matched to a gene; V was cut back by 0 bases and J by 4 bases. The primer mix had 60 Vbeta and 13 Jbeta primers. TCRdb's table, derived via immunoSEQ multiplex PCR, lists solely in-frame clones and lacks some. The sample shows 200,000 or so clones, around four fifths of them seen only once. The TCR comes from a woman in her forties in good health and CMV-seronegative. Sequenced input: PBMCs. The chain carries TRBV6-1 and TRBJ1-4; TRBD1 agrees at 9 bases. This chain's CDR3 is CASSEAQGQGNEKLFF. In nucleotides, the CDR3 is TGTGCCAGCAGTGAAGCGCAGGGACAGGGTAATGAAAAACTGTTTTTT.